The 17 T cell receptor beta chains given below trace back to one sample, sequenced in a study of cytomegalovirus exposure and HLA in healthy donors. With 60 Vbeta and 13 Jbeta primers, the PCR was carried out. Some clones are missing from TCRdb's copy, which holds only in-frame ones; the method was immunoSEQ multiplex PCR. The sample holds approximately 150,000 clones, approximately 80% seen once. The source material was PBMCs. All receptors derive from a woman aged 40 to 50 in good health and CMV-seronegative.

In its sample, this clone was seen once. The chain links TRBV27 to TRBJ2-5; D not certain. The J call may be mistaken, given a closer DNA end match to TRBJ2-7. The CDR3 loop spans 13 amino acids. CDR1 and CDR2 (germline): MNHEY, SMNVEV (reference sequence). The CDR3 DNA reads TGTGCCAGCAGTCTAAACGGAAACTACGAGCAGTACTTC. Residues: CASSLNGNYEQYF.

This chain links TRBV15 with TRBJ1-2, with unresolved D. The V end was cut by 1 base, the J end by 4 bases, with 13 bases between. The V gene's germline CDR1 is LNHNV and CDR2 YYDKDF (reference sequence). This CDR3 spans 15 amino acids. Here the CDR3 reads CATSRVFGESYGYTF. The CDR3 nucleotides read TGTGCCACCAGCAGAGTATTTGGGGAGAGCTATGGCTACACCTTC.

The chain couples TRBV5-1 to TRBJ2-7, with 7 bases that match TRBD1. The CDR3 loop spans 15 amino acids. The ends lost 7 bases at V and 2 bases at J; junction bases unmatched: 12. Germline CDR1 reads SGHRS; CDR2 reads YFSETQ. In DNA form, the CDR3 reads TGCGCCAGCCGCGAGGGGACAGCGAGAACCTACGAGCAGTACTTC. Translating it yields CASREGTARTYEQYF.

This clone has only one observation. V gene TRBV29-1 combines with J gene TRBJ1-2, with a weak D call TRBD1 (6 bases). V lost 4 bases and J 4 bases, leaving 7 bases between the germline ends. The germline V gene has CDR1 SQVTM and CDR2 ANQGSEA. The CDR3 has 11 residues. CDR3 DNA sequence: TGCAGCGTTGGGACAGTCTATGGCTACACCTTC. This gives the protein CSVGTVYGYTF.

The chain joins TRBV5-1 to TRBJ1-2; 9 bases are a match to TRBD1. Germline CDR1 SGHRS, CDR2 YFSETQ. The length of the CDR3 is 17 residues. V was pared by 0 bases and J by 1 base, with 7 bases of the junction left unmatched. The CDR3 DNA follows: TGCGCCAGCAGCTTGGAGGGACAGGGAAGCGTTAACTATGGCTACACCTTC. Amino acids: CASSLEGQGSVNYGYTF.

This chain uses TRBV6-5 with TRBJ1-6, with no clear D. Germline V gives CDR1 MNHEY, CDR2 SVGAGI. The CDR3 loop spans 14 amino acids. Trimming left V 4 bases short and J 6 bases short, with 10 bases between. CDR3 nucleotides: TGTGCCAGCAGTTTGGGGAGGATTAATTCACCCCTCCACTTT. This translates into CASSLGRINSPLHF.

The chain has TRBV13 and TRBJ1-2; no reliable D call. This CDR3 spans 13 amino acids. Germline V lookup: CDR1 PRHDT, CDR2 FYEKMQ (reference sequence). V was shortened by 4 bases and J by 4 bases, with 10 bases between the two germline ends. The CDR3, as DNA: TGTGCCAGCAGCTCCTTGATCGGCTATGGCTACACCTTC. Protein: CASSSLIGYGYTF.

This clone was detected only once. The chain combines TRBV18 with TRBJ2-7; 9 bases are shared with TRBD1. Per germline, CDR1 KGHSH and CDR2 LQKENI. CDR3 length: 14 amino acids. V dropped 3 bases and J dropped 3; count of bases not matched to a gene: 3. The CDR3 DNA sequence: TGTGCCAGCTCACCCGGGACAGGGAACTACGAGCAGTACTTC. Its translation is CASSPGTGNYEQYF.

V gene TRBV18 combines with J gene TRBJ2-1; D gene uncertain. Trimming pared 2 bases from V and 0 bases from J, leaving 8 bases between. Germline CDR1 is KGHSH and CDR2 is LQKENI. CDR3 size: 15 residues. In nucleotides, the CDR3 is TGTGCCAGCTCACCAGGGCGAATCTCCTACAATGAGCAGTTCTTC. Amino acid sequence: CASSPGRISYNEQFF.

As for this clone: Compared with germline, one end of the junction differs, possibly owing to a read error. The chain combines TRBV7-9 with TRBJ2-5; 8 bases align to TRBD2. Germline CDR1 SEHNR, CDR2 FQNEAQ (reference sequence). CDR3 length equals 15 residues. The CDR3 is CSSSPRGGGQETQYF. CDR3 coding DNA: TGTTCCAGCAGCCCTCGGGGGGGCGGCCAAGAGACCCAGTACTTC.

The chain couples TRBV27 to TRBJ1-2; TRBD1 matches at 7 bases. This CDR3 is built from 14 residues. Germline V gene sequence: CDR1 MNHEY, CDR2 SMNVEV (reference sequence). The junction had 3 bases not matched to a gene; V was cut back by 2 bases and J by 3 bases. CDR3: CASSLRDRDYGYTF. Written as DNA, the CDR3 is TGTGCCAGCAGTTTACGCGACAGGGACTATGGCTACACCTTC.

The rearrangement links TRBV5-1 to TRBJ1-6; D may be TRBD1 (5 bases). Germline loops: CDR1 SGHRS, CDR2 YFSETQ. CDR3 length equals 15 residues. Trimming left V 6 bases short and J 4 bases short, with 14 bases between. The CDR3 spells CASTDEGLYNSPLHF. The CDR3 DNA reads TGCGCCAGCACCGACGAGGGACTTTATAATTCACCCCTCCACTTT. Supplemented by reference TRBV5-1 and TRBJ1-6, the full variable domain reads KAGVTQTPRYLIKTRGQQVTLSCSPISGHRSVSWYQQTPGQGLQFLFEYFSETQRNKGNFPGRFSGRQFSNSRSEMNVSTLELGDSALYLCASTDEGLYNSPLHFGNGTRLTVT.

The chain combines TRBV7-8 with TRBJ1-3; D unresolved. CDR3 size: 13 residues. Germline CDR1 is SGHVS and CDR2 is FQNEAQ. V was pared by 4 bases and J by 4 bases, with 8 bases between. The chain's CDR3 is CASSSQQGNTIYF. In nucleotides, the CDR3 is TGTGCCAGCAGCTCGCAACAGGGAAACACCATATATTTT.

The chain couples TRBV6-5 to TRBJ2-7; TRBD2 is a possible D gene (6 bases). The length of the CDR3 is 15 residues. Germline V gives CDR1 MNHEY, CDR2 SVGAGI. With 6 bases removed from V and 0 bases from J, the gap between germline ends came to 15 bases. The CDR3 protein is CASSRGLSRSYEQYF. The CDR3 DNA follows: TGTGCCAGCAGCCGAGGACTATCCCGCTCCTACGAGCAGTACTTC.

This clone occurred a few times. The chain carries TRBV19 and TRBJ2-7; D possibly corresponds to TRBD2 (6 bases). The germline V gene has CDR1 LNHDA and CDR2 SQIVND (reference sequence). This CDR3 has 16 residues. Trimming shortened V by 4 bases and J by 5 bases, and 21 bases separated the two germline ends. CDR3 region: CASSTTWSRGNHEQYF. The CDR3 DNA reads as TGTGCCAGTAGTACGACTTGGAGTCGCGGGAACCACGAGCAGTACTTC.

This chain connects TRBV7-8 to TRBJ1-4, with D possibly being TRBD1 (6 bases). The length of the CDR3 is 15 residues. Germline loops: CDR1 SGHVS, CDR2 FQNEAQ. The ends were cut back, 1 base at V and 8 bases at J, with 14 bases in the middle. The CDR3 region has the DNA TGTGCCAGCAGCTTAGTACGGCAGGGGTGGGAAAAACTGTTTTTT. The encoded protein is CASSLVRQGWEKLFF. Combining the CDR3 with reference TRBV7-8 and TRBJ1-4 gives the whole variable domain GAGVSQSPRYKVAKRGQDVALRCDPISGHVSLFWYQQALGQGPEFLTYFQNEAQLDKSGLPSDRFFAERPEGSVSTLKIQRTQQEDSAVYLCASSLVRQGWEKLFFGSGTQLSVL.

The genes are TRBV7-9 and TRBJ1-5; TRBD1 is a possible D gene (6 bases). Germline CDR1 is SEHNR and CDR2 is FQNEAQ (reference sequence). V was pared by 5 bases and J by 6 bases, with 11 bases between. The length of the CDR3 is 13 residues. CDR3: CASSVRGRQPQHF. The CDR3 DNA is TGTGCCAGCAGCGTCAGGGGTCGTCAGCCCCAGCATTTT.